The TCR beta chain described here comes from a study of neurological immune-mediated disorders. This clonotype was observed at least ten times. TCRdb reprocessed the 5' RACE reads via MiXCR and lists one record per CDR3 protein. In the table there are 55,000 to 70,000 distinct CDR3 sequences, over 4% of which are singletons. Sequenced input: PBMCs. This TCR derives from a human donor with multiple sclerosis. The donor label of this sample is uncertain.

For the CDR3, the DNA is TGTGCCAGCAGCTCGTACTCAAACCCGCGCACAGATACGCAGTATTTT. The encoded protein is CASSSYSNPRTDTQYF. The chain has TRBV11-2 and TRBJ2-3; unclear D gene. This CDR3 contains 16 residues. Trimming removed 4 bases from V and 1 base from J, with 15 bases in between. Germline CDR1 is SGHAT and CDR2 is FQNNGV.